Reported below is one T cell receptor (beta chain). This clone was observed a handful of times. What antigen it recognizes has not been identified. Base qualities are not recorded, but no much larger clone differs from it by a single base. The data were obtained in a study of PD-L1 blockade in urothelial cancer (dated by TCRdb to the late 2010s). Study-level background: All patients started therapy in the mid-2010s and received atezolizumab 1,200 mg intravenously every 3 weeks. TCR sequencing covered pretreatment tumor samples and matched, serially collected peripheral blood taken before and after atezolizumab treatment. Durable clinical benefit was defined as progression-free survival longer than 6 months, and TCR features were also tested against progression-free and overall survival. Twenty-five of 29 patients were identified as males with urothelial cancer of bladder origin, and a prior smoking history was reported by 18 of 29 patients. Whole exome sequencing and RNA sequencing of pretreatment tumors were performed alongside TCR sequencing in the same patients. Somatic, immune and clinical correlates of response to PD-L1 blockade with atezolizumab in urothelial cancer were the focus of an exploratory multi-omic analysis. Pretreatment blood TCR-seq was available for nearly 30 patients, at least one posttreatment blood collection was obtained for around 25 patients, and tumor TCR-seq was available for around 25 patients. Patients had an ECOG performance status of 0 or 1 and had received between 0 and 3 prior chemotherapy regimens. Blood samples were analyzed at 3 weeks after treatment start (second dose) and at 6 weeks after treatment start. A median of about 140,000 T cells and some 90,000 unique TCRs was obtained from blood samples, and a median clonality of approximately 0.08 was observed. Nine or ten patients reached durable clinical benefit, while fewer than 25 patients did not. Study-level results and caveats: Among patients with durable benefit, tumor-associated TCR clones showed greater expansion in peripheral blood 3 weeks after treatment started (n ≈ 21, p = 0.022). Improved progression-free and overall survival was associated with having pretreatment peripheral blood TCR clonality below the median. Small sample size (n ≈ 28) and many exploratory analyses mean the results are intended to be hypothesis-generating.

The cohort comprised nearly 30 patients with locally advanced or metastatic urothelial carcinoma treated at Memorial Sloan Kettering on a trial protocol. Peripheral blood mononuclear cells were collected pretreatment and during treatment, with between 1 and 8 total time points obtained per patient. The Qiagen DNeasy Blood extraction kit was used to purify genomic DNA from total PBMCs and from tumor samples. PBMCs were collected pretreatment and during treatment, and were isolated and stored as previously described. The CDR3, from cysteine to phenylalanine, totals 14 residues. The retained sequence is limited to the CDR3, 42 bases, with the frame set at the first base. The junction shows trimming of 0 bases on V and 1 base on J, plus 7 bases between the germline ends. In the germline V gene, CDR1 corresponds to SGHRS and CDR2 to YFSETQ. Each PCR received spiked-in synthetic TCR analog templates so that absolute template abundance could be estimated from read counts. TCRbeta CDR3 regions were amplified from genomic DNA with bias-controlled V and J gene primers using the immunoSEQ assay. Sequencing of rearranged TCRbeta segments was done at approximately 20X coverage. The authors' analysis ran thus. Clustering was used to correct sequencing errors, and CDR3s were annotated against IMGT to assign V, D and J genes. Out-of-frame and stop-codon sequences were excluded, and only productive TCRbeta rearrangements were used in downstream analyses. Clonality was calculated as one minus the Shannon entropy normalized by the log of the number of unique productive sequences. Fisher's exact test with Benjamini-Hochberg correction, using a cutoff of adjusted p below 0.01, was how clones that differed between time points or between blood and tumor were identified. TCRdb holds this immuneACCESS table with in-frame rearrangements only. Some clones are missing; in checked studies, unresolved V genes explain under half, and the rest has no known cause. Clone size and the V and J calls come from that table; the DNA yielded D and trimming. Within this sample are tens of thousands of clones, with about 85% of them counted one time only. The ten largest clones represent around 8% of the sample.

The source of this sequence is a man between 60 and 75 years old with urothelial cancer. The V and J genes are TRBV5-1 and TRBJ1-1; TRBD1 is a weak D gene call, 5 bases matching. Sequenced material: PBMCs, taken around atezolizumab (anti-PD-L1) treatment. The CDR3 corresponds to CASSLETENTEAFF. The nucleotide sequence is given as TGCGCCAGCAGCTTGGAGACAGAGAACACTGAAGCTTTCTTT.